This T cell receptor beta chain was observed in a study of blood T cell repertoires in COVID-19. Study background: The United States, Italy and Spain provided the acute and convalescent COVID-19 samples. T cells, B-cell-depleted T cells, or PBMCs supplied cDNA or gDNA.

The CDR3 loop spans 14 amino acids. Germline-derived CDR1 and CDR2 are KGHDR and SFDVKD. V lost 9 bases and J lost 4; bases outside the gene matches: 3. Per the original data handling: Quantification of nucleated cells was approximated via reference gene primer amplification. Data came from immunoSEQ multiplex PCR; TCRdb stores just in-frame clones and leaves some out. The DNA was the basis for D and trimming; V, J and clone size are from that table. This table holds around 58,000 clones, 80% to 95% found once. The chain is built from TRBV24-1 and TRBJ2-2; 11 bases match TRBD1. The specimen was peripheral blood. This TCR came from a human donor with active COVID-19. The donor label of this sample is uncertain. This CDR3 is CATSGTGGTGELFF. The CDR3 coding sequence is TGTGCCACCTCCGGGACAGGGGGCACCGGGGAGCTGTTTTTT.